Listed below are T cell receptor beta chains from one sample, sequenced in a study of blood T cell repertoires in COVID-19. Using immunoSEQ multiplex PCR, the repertoire was profiled, and TCRdb retains in-frame clones only, with some absent. The profile shows tens of thousands of clones, approximately 80% of them singletons. Sequencing used peripheral blood. The source is an elderly man with acute or convalescent COVID-19. CDR3s include the opening cysteine and the closing phenylalanine or tryptophan.

TRBV7-2,TRBJ2-1,CASSSREANEQFF
TRBV18,TRBJ2-7,CASSPSESLASGEQYF
TRBV5-8,TRBJ2-2,CASSLYVLSPNTGELFF
TRBV5-6,TRBJ2-3,CASSLGLAGTDTQYF
TRBV10-3,TRBJ1-5,CAISERVEGQPQHF
TRBV18,TRBJ1-1,CASSHDRGPNTEAFF
TRBV2,TRBJ2-7,CASTWSSYEQYF
TRBV5-1,TRBJ1-1,CASSLGFGGSDTEAFF
TRBV5-5,TRBJ2-1,CASSLAFGSYNEQFF
TRBV6-5,TRBJ2-1,CASSPPMGGYNEQFF
TRBV11-3,TRBJ1-6,CASSSPGRGSYNSPLHF
TRBV19,TRBJ1-1,CASSNRERTEAFF
TRBV21-1,TRBJ2-6,CASRGRDRDFSGANVLTF
TRBV2,TRBJ1-6,CASSPQDSFASPLHF
TRBV7-8,TRBJ2-5,CASSLEQGRETQYF
TRBV19,TRBJ2-5,CASSTSTEETQYF
TRBV6-6,TRBJ2-1,CASSYSGQGWNEQFF
TRBV20-1,TRBJ1-6,CSASEGEYWYTLHF
TRBV11-3,TRBJ1-6,CASSLGKTARHNSPLHF
TRBV11-3,TRBJ2-3,CASSLGAGAIGTDTQYF
TRBV3-1/TRBV3-2,TRBJ2-5,CASSPSRQGQETQYF
TRBV2,TRBJ1-4,CASRSTASSSGELFF
TRBV5-1,TRBJ2-7,CASSLDRGVSYEQYF
TRBV5-4,TRBJ2-1,CASSSGLAGGSSYNEQFF
TRBV18,TRBJ2-5,CASSPLLADQETQYF
TRBV19,TRBJ1-1,CASKPGQGFGVNTEAFF
TRBV30,TRBJ2-1,CAWSLKGLAGGLSYNEQFF
TRBV2,TRBJ2-7,CASSEPGSYEQYF
TRBV15,TRBJ2-7,CATSRESGGAYEQYF
TRBV10-1,TRBJ1-1,CASSLGGTNTEAFF
TRBV29-1,TRBJ1-4,CSVRLKNRGPNEKLFF
TRBV25-1,TRBJ2-2,CASSEILGQGTTGELFF
TRBV3-1/TRBV3-2,TRBJ2-7,CASSQGPDTTYEQYF
TRBV3-1/TRBV3-2,TRBJ1-4,CASSQRTQGAREKLFF
TRBV2,TRBJ2-1,CASRKEGGAGYEQFF
TRBV6-5,TRBJ2-7,CASSPGGYEQYF
TRBV19,TRBJ1-1,CASSIAWAARNTEAFF
TRBV7-8,TRBJ2-7,CASKKSAGGYYEQYF
TRBV12-3/TRBV12-4,TRBJ1-3,CASRDSGNTIYF
TRBV20-1,TRBJ2-1,CSLDSYNEQFF
TRBV7-9,TRBJ1-1,CASSPSGGTEAFF
TRBV12-3/TRBV12-4,TRBJ1-5,CASSSQGYQPQHF
TRBV6-5,TRBJ1-3,CASGISGNTIYF
TRBV6-5,TRBJ1-6,CASSYSTENSPLHF
TRBV5-5,TRBJ1-1,CASSLTAKDTEAFF
TRBV15,TRBJ2-2,CATSTRRTSANTGELFF
TRBV5-8,TRBJ1-4,CASSLELPGSNEKLFF
TRBV4-1,TRBJ2-1,CASSQVGLAANEQFF